This TCR beta chain was recorded in a study of cytomegalovirus exposure and HLA in healthy donors. There are 15 residues in the CDR3. Per germline, CDR1 SNHLY and CDR2 FYNNEI. PCR used 60 Vbeta primers and 13 Jbeta primers. Repertoires were generated with immunoSEQ multiplex PCR, while TCRdb's copy carries only in-frame clones and drops some. The table shows about 130,000 clones, with roughly 9.6% occurring only once. A word on this clone: At one end, the junction sequence differs from germline, possibly due to a read error.

The chain uses TRBV2 and TRBJ1-3, with 7 bases matching TRBD1. Material for sequencing was PBMCs. This sequence was found in a woman aged 40 to 50 in good health and CMV-seropositive. Here the CDR3 reads CASEGGFDAGNNIYF. The CDR3 DNA sequence: TGTGCCAGCGAAGGGGGCTTCGATGCTGGAAACAACATATATTTT.